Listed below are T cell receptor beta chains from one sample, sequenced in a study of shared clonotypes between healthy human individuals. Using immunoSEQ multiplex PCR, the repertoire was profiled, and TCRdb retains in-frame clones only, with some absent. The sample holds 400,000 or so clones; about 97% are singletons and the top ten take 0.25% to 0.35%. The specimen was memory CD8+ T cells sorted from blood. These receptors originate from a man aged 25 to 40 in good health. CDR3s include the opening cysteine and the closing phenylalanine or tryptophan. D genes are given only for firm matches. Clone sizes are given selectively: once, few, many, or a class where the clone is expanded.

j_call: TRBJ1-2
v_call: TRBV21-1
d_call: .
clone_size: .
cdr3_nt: TGTGCCAGCAGCAAAGGGGGCGCGGATGGCTACACCTTC
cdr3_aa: CASSKGGADGYTF

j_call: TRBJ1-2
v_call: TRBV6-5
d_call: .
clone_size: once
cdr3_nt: TGTGCCAGCAGCTCGGACAGATATACTAACTATGGCTACACCTTC
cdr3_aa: CASSSDRYTNYGYTF

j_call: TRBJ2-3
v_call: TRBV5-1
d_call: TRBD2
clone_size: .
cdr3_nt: TGCGCCAGCAGCTTCGGGGGGAGGAGTTTGGCAGATACGCAGTATTTT
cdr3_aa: CASSFGGRSLADTQYF

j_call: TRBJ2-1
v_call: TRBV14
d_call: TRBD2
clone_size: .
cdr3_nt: TGTGCCAGCAGCTCGGGACTAGCCTCTCTCAATGAGCAGTTCTTC
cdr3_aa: CASSSGLASLNEQFF

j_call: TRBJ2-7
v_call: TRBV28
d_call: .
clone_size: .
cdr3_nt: TGTGCCAGCGAAACGTCAGGGATTGGGGAGCAGTACTTC
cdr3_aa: CASETSGIGEQYF

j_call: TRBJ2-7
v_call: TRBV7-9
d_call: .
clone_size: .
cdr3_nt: TGTGCCAGCAGCTTTGAGGGGACCTACGAGCAGTACTTC
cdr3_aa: CASSFEGTYEQYF

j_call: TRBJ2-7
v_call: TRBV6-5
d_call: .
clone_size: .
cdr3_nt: TGTGCCAGCAGTTACTCGAATGAGCGGTACGAGCAGTACTTC
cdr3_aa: CASSYSNERYEQYF

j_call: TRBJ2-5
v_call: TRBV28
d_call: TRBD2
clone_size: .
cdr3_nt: TGTGCCAGCAGTGATTCCCCGGGACTACAAGAGACCCAGTACTTC
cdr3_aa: CASSDSPGLQETQYF

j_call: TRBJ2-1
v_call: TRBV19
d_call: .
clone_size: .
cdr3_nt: TGTGCCAGTATTTATCGGGCGGGACAGAGATACAATGAGCAGTTCTTC
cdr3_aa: CASIYRAGQRYNEQFF

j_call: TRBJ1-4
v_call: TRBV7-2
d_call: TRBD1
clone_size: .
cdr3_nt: TGTGCCAGCAGCTGGGACAGGGGAGACGAAAAACTGTTTTTT
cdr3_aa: CASSWDRGDEKLFF

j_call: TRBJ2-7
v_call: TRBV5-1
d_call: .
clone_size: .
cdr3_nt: TGCGCCAGCAGCTTCACGGCGAGTTGGGAGCAGTACTTC
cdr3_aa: CASSFTASWEQYF

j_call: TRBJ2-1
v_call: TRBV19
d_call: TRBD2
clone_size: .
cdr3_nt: TGTGCCAGTAGGAGGCTAGCGGGAGGGACCTCCTACAATGAGCAGTTCTTC
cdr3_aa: CASRRLAGGTSYNEQFF

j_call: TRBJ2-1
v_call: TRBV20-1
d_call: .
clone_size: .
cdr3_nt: TGCAGTGCTAGTAAGGACAATGAGCAGTTCTTC
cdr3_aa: CSASKDNEQFF

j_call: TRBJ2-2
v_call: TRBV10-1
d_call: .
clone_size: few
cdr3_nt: TGCGCCAGCAGTGTACGGACCGGGGAGCTGTTTTTT
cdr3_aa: CASSVRTGELFF

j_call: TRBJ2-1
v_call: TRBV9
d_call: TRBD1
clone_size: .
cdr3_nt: TGTGCCAGCAGCGTAGGGGAATCCGACAGGGTCTCTTACTACAATGAGCAGTTCTTC
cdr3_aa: CASSVGESDRVSYYNEQFF

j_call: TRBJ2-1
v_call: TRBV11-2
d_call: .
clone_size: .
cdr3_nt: TGTGCCAGCAGCCTAGGCGGGGAGCCCTCCTACAATGAGCAGTTCTTC
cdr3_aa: CASSLGGEPSYNEQFF

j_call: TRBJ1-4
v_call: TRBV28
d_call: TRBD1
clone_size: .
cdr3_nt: TGTGCCAGCAGGTCACCGACAGGGACTGAAAAACTGTTTTTT
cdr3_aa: CASRSPTGTEKLFF

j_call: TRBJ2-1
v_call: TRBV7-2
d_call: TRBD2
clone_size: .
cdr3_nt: TGTGCCAGCAGTTTACAGGTACTAGCGGGAGCGAATGAGCAGTTCTTC
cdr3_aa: CASSLQVLAGANEQFF

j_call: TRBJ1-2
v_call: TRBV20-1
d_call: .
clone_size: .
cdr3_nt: TGCAGTCAAGATGGCTACACCTTC
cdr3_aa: CSQDGYTF

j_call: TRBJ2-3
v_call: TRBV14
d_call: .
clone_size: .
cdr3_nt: TGTGCCAGCAGCCGATGGAGCAGGTGGACAGATACGCAGTATTTT
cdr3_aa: CASSRWSRWTDTQYF

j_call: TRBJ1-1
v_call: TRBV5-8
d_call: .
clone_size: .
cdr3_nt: TGTGCCAGCAGCTTGAGGGGGGTTCGGACTGAAGCTTTCTTT
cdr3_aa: CASSLRGVRTEAFF

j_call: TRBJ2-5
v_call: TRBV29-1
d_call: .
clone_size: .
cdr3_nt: TGCAGCGTTGATAGCGGTTTGGTAAAAGAGACCCAGTACTTC
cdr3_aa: CSVDSGLVKETQYF

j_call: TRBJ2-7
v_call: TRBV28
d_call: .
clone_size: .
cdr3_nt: TGTGCCAGCAGGCAGGGGTGGGACGAGCAGTACTTC
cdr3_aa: CASRQGWDEQYF

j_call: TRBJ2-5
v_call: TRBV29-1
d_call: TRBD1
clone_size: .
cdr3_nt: TGCAGCACCCAAGGGACAGGGGTTGGCGAGACCCAGTACTTC
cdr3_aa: CSTQGTGVGETQYF

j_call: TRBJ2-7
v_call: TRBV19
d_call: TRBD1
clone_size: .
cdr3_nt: TGTGCCACCGGGACAGGGTTTGGCGAGCAGTACTTC
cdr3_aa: CATGTGFGEQYF

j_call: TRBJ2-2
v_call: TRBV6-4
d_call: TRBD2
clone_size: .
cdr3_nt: TGTGCCAGCAGTGACTCGCTAGCGGGCACCGGGGAGCTGTTTTTT
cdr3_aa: CASSDSLAGTGELFF

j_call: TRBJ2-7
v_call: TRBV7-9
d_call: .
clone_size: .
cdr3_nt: TGTGCCAGCAGCTTCGGGAGCCAGTTGGAGCAGTACTTC
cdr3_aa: CASSFGSQLEQYF

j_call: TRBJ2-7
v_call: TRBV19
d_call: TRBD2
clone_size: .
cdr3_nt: TGTGCCAGTCGCCTAGCGGGTTACGAGCAGTACTTC
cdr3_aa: CASRLAGYEQYF

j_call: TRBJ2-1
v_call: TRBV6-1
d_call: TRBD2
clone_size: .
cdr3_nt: TGTGCCAGCAGTGAAATGGAGCGGGAGCGTCCCAATGAGCAGTTCTTC
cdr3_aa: CASSEMERERPNEQFF

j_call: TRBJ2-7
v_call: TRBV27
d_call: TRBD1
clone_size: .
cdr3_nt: TGTGCCAGCAGTTTAATCCGCGAGACAGGGCCTGGAGACGAGCAGTACTTC
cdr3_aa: CASSLIRETGPGDEQYF

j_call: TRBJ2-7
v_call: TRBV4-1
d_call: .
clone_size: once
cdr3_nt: TGCGCCAGCAGCCGGACCGTTCAGTACTTC
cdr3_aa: CASSRTVQYF

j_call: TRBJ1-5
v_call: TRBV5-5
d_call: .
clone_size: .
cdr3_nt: TGTGCCAGCAGCTTGCGTGGACAGCTCAATCAGCCCCAGCATTTT
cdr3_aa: CASSLRGQLNQPQHF